Below, 28 T cell receptor beta chains from the same sample are listed, as sequenced in a study of OX40 agonist ivuxolimab in advanced cancers. The method was immunoSEQ multiplex PCR; TCRdb's version includes in-frame clones alone and lacks a portion of them. Of about 86,000 clones listed, about 90% are singletons. Sequencing used CD4+ or CD8+ T cells sorted from blood, obtained in a trial of the OX40 agonist ivuxolimab. These receptors originate from an adult with an advanced solid tumor such as melanoma, head and neck, liver or kidney cancer.

The rearrangement uses TRBV21-1 and TRBJ2-7; no DNA check was done on the table's D call, TRBD2. TRBV21-1 is an annotated pseudogene. CDR3 length equals 16 residues. CDR3: CASSTPLLAASYEQYF. The CDR3 nucleotides read TGTGCCAGCAGCACCCCCCTTCTAGCGGCATCCTACGAGCAGTACTTC.

The chain joins TRBV4-1 to TRBJ2-1; D may be TRBD2 (5 bases). Trimming pared 1 base from V and 0 bases from J, leaving 13 bases between. This CDR3 is built from 17 residues. Germline V gene data show CDR1 as MGHRA and CDR2 as YSYEKL. In nucleotides, the CDR3 is TGCGCCAGCAGCCAAGCTTATTTGGGGAGCTCCTACAATGAGCAGTTCTTC. Amino acids: CASSQAYLGSSYNEQFF.

The CDR3 DNA reads TGCGCCAGCAGCTTGGACTCACCCTACGAGCAGTACTTC. It is translated as CASSLDSPYEQYF. V gene TRBV5-1 combines with J gene TRBJ2-7; D not certain. The CDR3 sequence is 13 residues long. V was cut by 0 bases and J by 2 bases, with 6 bases left in between. Germline lookup yields CDR1 SGHRS and CDR2 YFSETQ. Drawing the rest from reference TRBV5-1 and TRBJ2-7, the complete variable domain is KAGVTQTPRYLIKTRGQQVTLSCSPISGHRSVSWYQQTPGQGLQFLFEYFSETQRNKGNFPGRFSGRQFSNSRSEMNVSTLELGDSALYLCASSLDSPYEQYFGPGTRLTVT.

This clone has just one count. The gene calls are TRBV6-4 and TRBJ2-6; D not resolved. With 0 bases removed from V and 0 bases from J, the gap between germline ends came to 12 bases. Germline V gene data show CDR1 as MRHNA and CDR2 as SNTAGT. This CDR3 contains 18 residues. The CDR3 loop is CASSDSKVAVSGANVLTF. DNA of the CDR3: TGTGCCAGCAGTGACTCGAAGGTCGCCGTCTCTGGGGCCAACGTCCTGACTTTC.

This clone was counted once. This chain links TRBV7-3 with TRBJ1-5; 8 bases line up with TRBD1. The germline CDR1 and CDR2 sequences are SGHTA and FQGTGA. V lost 3 bases and J lost 7; bases outside the gene matches: 2. This CDR3 spans 13 amino acids. This CDR3 is CASSFDRGQPQHF. The CDR3, as DNA: TGTGCCAGCAGCTTTGACAGGGGCCAGCCCCAGCATTTT.

The table lists this clone with a count of one. The chain has TRBV6-5 and TRBJ1-2, with 10 bases fitting TRBD1. Germline loops: CDR1 MNHEY, CDR2 SVGAGI. This CDR3 is 16 amino acids long. The V gene end was trimmed by 4 bases and the J gene end by 4 bases; junction bases not matched to a gene: 9. The CDR3 region is CASSSSRTGGAYGYTF. The CDR3 region has the DNA TGTGCCAGCAGTTCATCAAGGACAGGGGGTGCCTATGGCTACACCTTC.

The chain combines TRBV27 with TRBJ2-2; D unclear. Germline V gene sequence: CDR1 MNHEY, CDR2 SMNVEV (reference sequence). The CDR3 contains 16 residues. V lost 5 bases and J 0 bases, leaving 13 bases between the germline ends. The CDR3 sequence is CASSRTQPANTGELFF. The CDR3 DNA is TGTGCCAGCAGTAGAACCCAGCCTGCGAACACCGGGGAGCTGTTTTTT.

This clone was observed once. V is TRBV6-6 and J is TRBJ2-3; TRBD2 matches at 7 bases. The CDR3 runs to 14 residues. V lost 7 bases, J lost 0 bases, and 4 bases stayed unmatched. The V gene's germline CDR1 is MNHNY and CDR2 SVGAGI (reference sequence). Here the CDR3 reads CASNRGVSTDTQYF. Written as DNA, the CDR3 is TGTGCCAGCAATCGGGGGGTCAGCACAGATACGCAGTATTTT.

The rearrangement links TRBV6-5 to TRBJ1-1, with no clear D. V dropped 5 bases and J dropped 3 bases, with 1 base sitting between them. The CDR3 loop spans 10 amino acids. Germline V lookup: CDR1 MNHEY, CDR2 SVGAGI. The CDR3 coding sequence is TGTGCCAGCAGTGACACTGAAGCTTTCTTT. Translating gives CASSDTEAFF.

V and J are TRBV30 and TRBJ1-2; D is ambiguous. The V gene's germline CDR1 is GTSNPN and CDR2 SVGIG (reference sequence). The CDR3 runs 14 residues. With 0 bases removed from V and 3 bases from J, the gap between germline ends came to 11 bases. CDR3: CAWSVLGVDYGYTF. DNA of the CDR3: TGTGCCTGGAGTGTTCTTGGGGTTGACTATGGCTACACCTTC.

The chain couples TRBV11-1 to TRBJ2-3; D could derive from TRBD1 or TRBD2 (5 bases each). Germline-derived CDR1 and CDR2 are SGHAT and FQDESV (reference sequence). The CDR3 totals 16 residues. The V and J ends lost 7 bases and 1 base respectively, with 18 bases between them. The CDR3 DNA reads as TGTGCCAGCACACTTACCGGGACGTCGGGCACAGATACGCAGTATTTT. Translation gives CASTLTGTSGTDTQYF.

This clone showed up just once. The junction and the germline gene differ at one end; a read error may be behind it. The V and J genes are TRBV4-1 and TRBJ1-4; 11 nucleotides match TRBD1. This CDR3 is built from 17 residues. Germline CDR1 MGHRA, CDR2 YSYEKL. The CDR3 reads CASSQASGTGGNEKLFF. As DNA, the CDR3 is TGCGCCAGCAGTCAAGCCTCAGGGACAGGGGGTAATGAAAAACTGTTTTTT.

CDR3 sequence reads: CASSFTTSGSSYEQYF. DNA of the CDR3: TGTGCCAGCAGTTTTACGACTAGCGGGAGCTCCTACGAGCAGTACTTC. This sequence joins TRBV27 and TRBJ2-7, with 12 bases identical to TRBD2. The CDR3 sequence is 16 residues long. Per germline, CDR1 MNHEY and CDR2 SMNVEV (reference sequence). The V segment lost 3 bases and the J segment 0 bases; nucleotides outside the gene matches: 3.

This chain connects TRBV7-8 to TRBJ2-1; 7 nucleotides line up with TRBD2. Trimming removed 6 bases from V and 1 base from J; junction bases left unmatched: 6. Per germline, CDR1 SGHVS and CDR2 FQNEAQ. This CDR3 contains 15 residues. CDR3 sequence (DNA): TGTGCCAGCAGGATTGGAGCGGGGTCCTACAATGAGCAGTTCTTC. Its translation: CASRIGAGSYNEQFF.

The rearrangement links TRBV29-1 to TRBJ2-2; 7 nucleotides align to TRBD1. V shed 7 bases, J shed 4 bases, and the junction held 9 bases outside the gene matches. The length of the CDR3 is 14 residues. The V gene's germline CDR1 is SQVTM and CDR2 ANQGSEA. The CDR3 spells CSATVTGATGELFF. DNA of the CDR3: TGCAGCGCAACCGTCACAGGGGCCACCGGGGAGCTGTTTTTT.

This clone is a singleton in its sample. The gene calls are TRBV25-1 and TRBJ1-2; 7 bases align to TRBD1. V was clipped by 5 bases and J by 8 bases; unmatched bases: 8. The germline gives CDR1 MGHDK, CDR2 SYGVNS. The CDR3 has 13 amino acids. Here the CDR3 reads CASSLDRPGGYTF. DNA for the CDR3: TGTGCCAGCAGTTTGGACAGGCCGGGGGGCTACACCTTC.

This clone appeared a single time. V is TRBV5-1 and J is TRBJ2-1; 9 bases match TRBD1. Germline CDR1 SGHRS, CDR2 YFSETQ. V gave up 4 bases and J gave up 3 bases; unmatched junction bases: 2. The CDR3 consists of 14 residues. The CDR3 reads CASSLGQGYNEQFF. Written as DNA, the CDR3 is TGCGCCAGCAGCCTGGGACAGGGCTACAATGAGCAGTTCTTC.

This CDR3 is CATSRDGGEQNQETQYF. The CDR3, as DNA: TGTGCCACCAGCAGAGATGGGGGGGAGCAGAACCAAGAGACCCAGTACTTC. This chain uses TRBV15 with TRBJ2-5, with 7 bases lining up with TRBD2. Germline assignment: CDR1 LNHNV and CDR2 YYDKDF (reference sequence). This CDR3 has 17 residues. The V segment lost 0 bases and the J segment 0 bases; nucleotides outside the gene matches: 7.

The chain joins TRBV7-2 to TRBJ2-7; 9 positions match TRBD1. The CDR3 is 14 amino acids. CDR1 is SGHTA, CDR2 FQGNSA, per germline. V shed 5 bases, J shed 5 bases, and the junction held 7 bases outside the gene matches. The CDR3 sequence is CASSVDRGRNEQYF. CDR3 in DNA: TGTGCCAGCAGCGTCGACAGGGGGAGAAACGAGCAGTACTTC.

In this sample, this clone turned up a few times. In the same sample, other DNA sequences code for this CDR3. The chain recombines TRBV27 with TRBJ2-2; D remains ambiguous. Germline CDR1 reads MNHEY; CDR2 reads SMNVEV (reference sequence). The V end lost 4 bases, the J end lost 0 bases, and 6 bases lay between the germline ends. The CDR3 sequence is 14 residues long. The CDR3 DNA reads as TGTGCCAGCAGTTCCTCTCCGAACACCGGGGAGCTGTTTTTT. Protein sequence: CASSSSPNTGELFF.

This clone was counted between two and nine times. This chain connects TRBV27 to TRBJ2-7; TRBD1 aligns across 8 bases. CDR3 size: 15 residues. Germline V lookup: CDR1 MNHEY, CDR2 SMNVEV (reference sequence). V was pared by 4 bases and J by 7 bases, with 12 bases of the junction left unmatched. CDR3 DNA sequence: TGTGCCAGCAGTTATTGGTCAGGGGGCTACCAAGAGCAGTACTTC. Translating gives CASSYWSGGYQEQYF.

V usage is TRBV11-3 and J usage is TRBJ2-5, with 8 positions matching TRBD2. The CDR3 has 17 amino acids. V dropped 4 bases and J dropped 2; count of bases not matched to a gene: 12. Looked up from germline, CDR1 is SGHNT and CDR2 is YENEEA. In DNA form, the CDR3 reads TGTGCCAGCAGCTCTTTAAAGCGGGAGCCTTTTCAAGAGACCCAGTACTTC. Its protein product is CASSSLKREPFQETQYF.

The gene calls are TRBV7-9 and TRBJ1-3; D ambiguous. Germline loops: CDR1 SEHNR, CDR2 FQNEAQ (reference sequence). The CDR3 is 17 amino acids. V was pared by 5 bases and J by 4 bases, with 21 bases between. CDR3 sequence reads: CASSPSRPGGLGNTIYF. The CDR3 DNA sequence: TGTGCCAGCAGCCCGTCCCGGCCGGGTGGTTTAGGAAACACCATATATTTT.

The J gene is TRBJ1-1, the V gene TRBV19; D unresolved. V was shortened by 10 bases and J by 0 bases, with 15 bases between the two germline ends. This CDR3 is 14 amino acids long. Germline CDR1 LNHDA, CDR2 SQIVND (reference sequence). CDR3 amino acids: CATTSDELNTEAFF. The DNA for the CDR3 is TGTGCCACCACCTCGGACGAGCTGAACACTGAAGCTTTCTTT.

The chain carries TRBV7-9 and TRBJ2-2; the D gene is possibly TRBD1 (5 bases). Germline V gene sequence: CDR1 SEHNR, CDR2 FQNEAQ (reference sequence). Trimming removed 5 bases at V and 0 bases at J, with 10 bases between. The CDR3 is 15 residues long. For the CDR3, the DNA is TGTGCCAGCAGCCACACAGGTCCGAACACCGGGGAGCTGTTTTTT. Amino acid sequence: CASSHTGPNTGELFF.

The chain links TRBV13 to TRBJ2-7; D call uncertain. The CDR3 loop spans 14 amino acids. Trimming stripped 3 bases from V and 3 bases from J, with 12 bases between. Per the germline V gene, CDR1 is PRHDT and CDR2 is FYEKMQ (reference sequence). The CDR3 DNA follows: TGTGCCAGCAGCTTTTCCACAGACGTCTACGAGCAGTACTTC. Protein product: CASSFSTDVYEQYF.

The chain uses TRBV11-3 and TRBJ1-2, with 8 bases fitting TRBD1. J lost 7 bases, V lost 5 bases, and 9 bases had no gene match. This CDR3 has 14 residues. CDR1 and CDR2 (germline): SGHNT, YENEEA. The CDR3 nucleotides read TGTGCCAGCAGCACGGGACAGGCACCGGGTGGCTACACCTTC. Translated, it gives CASSTGQAPGGYTF.

The gene calls are TRBV5-6 and TRBJ2-7; 7 bases map to TRBD2. The V segment lost 2 bases and the J segment 6 bases; nucleotides outside the gene matches: 8. The CDR3 extends over 14 amino acids. Germline V gives CDR1 SGHDT, CDR2 YYEEEE. CDR3 in DNA: TGTGCCAGCAGCTTTCTAACGGGAGGTTCCGAGCAGTACTTC. Encoded protein: CASSFLTGGSEQYF.